A single sample gave rise to the 32 T cell receptor beta chains below, sequenced in a study of T-cell memory formation after mild COVID-19. TCRdb called the 5' RACE reads again in MiXCR, with one record for every CDR3 protein. The sample shows approximately 350,000 distinct CDR3 sequences, 10% to 15% of them seen only once. Sequencing used PBMCs or a T cell subset sorted from them (not recorded which). Source of these receptors: a man aged 18-30 years who had mild COVID-19 (a few samples of this study predate the infection). Cell type and time point are not known.

In its sample, this clonotype was seen a few times. The chain joins TRBV12-3 or TRBV12-4 to TRBJ2-7; 13 bases match TRBD2. CDR3 length equals 15 residues. Unmatched junction bases numbered 4, after V lost 6 bases and J lost 2 bases. The CDR3 DNA is TGTGCCAGCAGAGAAGGGACTAGCGGGGCCTACGAGCAGTACTTC. The encoded protein is CASREGTSGAYEQYF.

The rearrangement links TRBV20-1 to TRBJ2-3; D remains unclear. The germline V and J ends were trimmed by 5 bases and 2 bases, with 14 bases remaining between them. Germline assignment: CDR1 DFQATT and CDR2 SNEGSKA (reference sequence). The CDR3 extends over 14 amino acids. CDR3 loop: CSAPPLPATDTQYF. The CDR3 bases are TGCAGTGCTCCCCCACTTCCGGCCACAGATACGCAGTATTTT.

This clonotype was detected many times. The J gene is TRBJ2-5, the V gene TRBV4-1; 7 nucleotides agree with TRBD2. The CDR3 is 13 residues long. Germline V gene data show CDR1 as MGHRA and CDR2 as YSYEKL. V lost 4 bases, J lost 2 bases, and 1 base stayed unmatched. The CDR3 DNA reads as TGCGCCAGCAGCCGAGCGGGGCAAGAGACCCAGTACTTC. Translation gives CASSRAGQETQYF.

The V call is TRBV5-1, the J call TRBJ2-3; 15 bases agree with TRBD2. The V segment lost 4 bases and the J segment 3 bases; nucleotides outside the gene matches: 12. This CDR3 spans 19 amino acids. Germline CDR1 SGHRS, CDR2 YFSETQ. The CDR3 protein is CASSLSGLAGGQITDTQYF. CDR3 coding DNA: TGCGCCAGCAGCCTCTCAGGACTAGCGGGGGGGCAGATAACAGATACGCAGTATTTT. The full variable domain, completed using reference TRBV5-1 and TRBJ2-3, is KAGVTQTPRYLIKTRGQQVTLSCSPISGHRSVSWYQQTPGQGLQFLFEYFSETQRNKGNFPGRFSGRQFSNSRSEMNVSTLELGDSALYLCASSLSGLAGGQITDTQYFGPGTRLTVL.

This clonotype was picked up many times. The chain employs TRBV9 and TRBJ1-6, with D maybe TRBD1 (6 bases). The germline gives CDR1 SGDLS, CDR2 YYNGEE. Trimming left V 3 bases short and J 7 bases short, with 11 bases between. The CDR3 spans 14 residues. This chain's CDR3 is CASSGQAGNSPLHF. The CDR3 bases are TGTGCCAGCAGCGGACAGGCGGGGAATTCACCCCTCCACTTT.

The rearrangement links TRBV6-5 to TRBJ2-5, with D possibly matching TRBD2 (6 bases). V lost 0 bases and J 7 bases, leaving 15 bases between the germline ends. Germline-derived CDR1 and CDR2 are MNHEY and SVGAGI. CDR3 length: 15 amino acids. This CDR3 is CASSYSTDLGGTQYF. The CDR3 region has the DNA TGTGCCAGCAGTTACTCAACAGATCTCGGGGGGACCCAGTACTTC.

This chain uses TRBV4-3 with TRBJ2-1; D gene ambiguous. The CDR3 sequence is 17 residues long. Germline loops: CDR1 LGHNA, CDR2 YSLEER. Trimming shortened V by 3 bases and J by 0 bases, and 15 bases separated the two germline ends. This CDR3 reads CASSQALAESSYNEQFF. Here the CDR3 DNA reads TGCGCCAGCAGCCAGGCCCTCGCGGAGAGCTCCTACAATGAGCAGTTCTTC.

J is TRBJ2-5 and V is TRBV3-1, with D perhaps matching TRBD1 (6 bases). V lost 4 bases and J 4 bases, leaving 16 bases between the germline ends. The germline gives CDR1 LGHDT, CDR2 YNNKEL (reference sequence). The CDR3 runs to 15 residues. CDR3 bases: TGTGCCAGCAGCCGTATTACAGACAGGAGAGAGACCCAGTACTTC. It translates to CASSRITDRRETQYF.

This clonotype has more than one count but fewer than ten. This chain links TRBV10-3 with TRBJ2-5, with D possibly TRBD2 on 5 matching bases. Germline loops: CDR1 ENHRY, CDR2 SYGVKD. This CDR3 contains 14 residues. The V gene lost 3 bases and the J gene lost 1 base, with 9 bases spanning the gap. CDR3 in amino acids: CAISDHSGQETQYF. In nucleotides, the CDR3 is TGTGCCATCAGTGACCACAGCGGCCAAGAGACCCAGTACTTC.

In this sample, this clonotype turned up many times. The chain combines TRBV10-3 with TRBJ1-5, with D possibly matching TRBD1 (5 bases). The germline CDR1 and CDR2 sequences are ENHRY and SYGVKD. The germline V and J ends were trimmed by 4 bases and 2 bases, with 12 bases remaining between them. The CDR3 is 15 amino acids. CDR3 protein: CAISGDPGGNQPQHF. The DNA of the CDR3 is TGTGCCATCAGTGGGGACCCCGGTGGCAATCAGCCCCAGCATTTT.

Written as DNA, the CDR3 is TGTGCCAGCAGACTATCGGCCGGCACTAACTATGGCTACACCTTC. It codes for CASRLSAGTNYGYTF. This rearrangement joins TRBV7-9 to TRBJ1-2; D is unresolved. This CDR3 region has 15 residues. The V gene lost 6 bases and the J gene lost 0 bases, with 14 bases spanning the gap. Germline CDR1 SEHNR, CDR2 FQNEAQ (reference sequence).

This rearrangement joins TRBV11-2 to TRBJ2-7, with 8 bases identical to TRBD2. In germline, CDR1 is SGHAT, CDR2 FQNNGV. CDR3 length: 13 residues. The CDR3 coding sequence is TGTGCCAGCAGCCGCGGGGGGAAGTACGGGCAGTACGTC. Residues: CASSRGGKYGQYV.

This clonotype has a handful of counts. This chain uses TRBV9 with TRBJ2-3, with D perhaps matching TRBD1 (6 bases). V was clipped by 6 bases and J by 2 bases, with 16 bases between them. Germline CDR1 SGDLS, CDR2 YYNGEE. This CDR3 has 15 amino acids. CDR3 sequence: CASTARGLSTDTQYF. CDR3 nucleotide sequence: TGTGCCAGCACAGCCAGGGGTCTTTCCACAGATACGCAGTATTTT. Full variable domain (remainder filled in from reference TRBV9 and TRBJ2-3): DSGVTQTPKHLITATGQRVTLRCSPRSGDLSVYWYQQSLDQGLQFLIQYYNGEERAKGNILERFSAQQFPDLHSELNLSSLELGDSALYFCASTARGLSTDTQYFGPGTRLTVL.

This clonotype was detected only a few times. This chain joins TRBV6-5 and TRBJ1-1; weak D call: TRBD1 (5 bases). Per germline, CDR1 MNHEY and CDR2 SVGAGI. V was clipped by 0 bases and J by 4 bases, with 6 bases between them. The CDR3 consists of 13 residues. The CDR3 DNA reads as TGTGCCAGCAGTTACTCCGGGACCACTGAAGCTTTCTTT. Translation gives CASSYSGTTEAFF.

This chain uses TRBV7-6 with TRBJ2-3; tentatively, D is TRBD1 or TRBD2 (6 bases each). Between the trimmed V and J ends, which lost 0 bases and 6 bases, there was a span of 13 bases. Per the germline V gene, CDR1 is SGHVS and CDR2 is FNYEAQ. CDR3 size: 15 residues. The CDR3: CASSLAGGVFDTQYF. The CDR3 DNA sequence: TGTGCCAGCAGCTTAGCGGGGGGCGTGTTCGATACGCAGTATTTT.

This clonotype was seen at least ten times. The chain joins TRBV5-1 to TRBJ2-7; 12 bases agree with TRBD2. Per germline, CDR1 SGHRS and CDR2 YFSETQ. With V trimmed by 1 base and J by 0 bases, 2 bases remained unmatched. CDR3 length: 16 amino acids. CDR3 residues: CASSLPSGGVSYEQYF. Written as DNA, the CDR3 is TGCGCCAGCAGCTTGCCTAGCGGGGGGGTCTCCTACGAGCAGTACTTC.

This clonotype has at least ten counts. The chain couples TRBV5-1 to TRBJ2-7; D remains unclear. Trimming took off 0 bases at V and 0 bases at J, with 10 bases between the two ends. CDR3 size: 15 residues. CDR1 and CDR2 from the germline V gene are SGHRS and YFSETQ. The CDR3 bases are TGCGCCAGCAGCTTGGGGGCGGTTAGCTCCTACGAGCAGTACTTC. Translating it yields CASSLGAVSSYEQYF.

The chain combines TRBV7-9 with TRBJ1-2, with TRBD1 matching 7 bases. Germline trimming cut 0 bases from V and 5 bases from J; bases unmatched to any gene: 6. The germline V gene encodes CDR1 SEHNR and CDR2 FQNEAQ (reference sequence). The CDR3 spans 15 residues. The CDR3 protein is CASSLAQGTAYGYTF. CDR3 DNA: TGTGCCAGCAGCTTAGCGCAGGGGACAGCTTATGGCTACACCTTC.

The chain uses TRBV5-1 and TRBJ2-7, with no clear D. CDR3 length: 13 residues. V lost 0 bases, J lost 5 bases, and 9 bases lay in between. CDR1 is SGHRS, CDR2 YFSETQ, per germline. For the CDR3, the DNA is TGCGCCAGCAGCTTGGTGAGACGGAACGAGCAGTACTTC. Translating gives CASSLVRRNEQYF.

This clonotype was recorded a few times. The chain couples TRBV7-2 to TRBJ1-5; no reliable D call. V was shortened by 5 bases and J by 3 bases, with 8 bases between the two germline ends. Germline V gene lookup returns CDR1 SGHTA and CDR2 FQGNSA. CDR3 length: 13 amino acids. Here the CDR3 DNA reads TGTGCCAGCAGCGGACGGAACAATCAGCCCCAGCATTTT. It codes for CASSGRNNQPQHF. Using reference TRBV7-2 and TRBJ1-5 for the parts outside the CDR3, the full variable domain is GAGVSQSPSNKVTEKGKDVELRCDPISGHTALYWYRQSLGQGLEFLIYFQGNSAPDKSGLPSDRFSAERTGGSVSTLTIQRTQQEDSAVYLCASSGRNNQPQHFGDGTRLSIL.

This chain links TRBV7-2 with TRBJ2-5, with 8 bases aligning to TRBD2. The CDR3 runs 15 residues. J was trimmed by 2 bases and V by 3 bases; bases with no gene match: 5. CDR1 and CDR2 (germline): SGHTA, FQGNSA. The CDR3 region is CASSFTAGVQETQYF. CDR3 sequence (DNA): TGTGCCAGCAGCTTTACAGCGGGGGTGCAAGAGACCCAGTACTTC. The full variable domain, with the rest looked up from reference TRBV7-2 and TRBJ2-5, is GAGVSQSPSNKVTEKGKDVELRCDPISGHTALYWYRQSLGQGLEFLIYFQGNSAPDKSGLPSDRFSAERTGGSVSTLTIQRTQQEDSAVYLCASSFTAGVQETQYFGPGTRLLVL.

The chain is built from TRBV7-3 and TRBJ2-3; 15 positions agree with TRBD2. The CDR3 loop spans 19 amino acids. The V gene end was trimmed by 5 bases and the J gene end by 5 bases; junction bases not matched to a gene: 14. CDR1 and CDR2 (germline): SGHTA, FQGTGA. Here the CDR3 reads CASSTRRGGLAGGQDTQYF. CDR3 sequence (DNA): TGTGCCAGCAGCACCCGCCGTGGGGGACTAGCGGGGGGACAAGATACGCAGTATTTT.

The V and J genes are TRBV10-3 and TRBJ2-3; D is tentatively TRBD1 or TRBD2 (5 bases each). Germline CDR1 is ENHRY and CDR2 is SYGVKD. The length of the CDR3 is 13 residues. V shed 8 bases and J shed 4 bases, with 13 bases lying between them. CDR3 nucleotides: TGTGCCATCTCCCGGGGCTCTTCAGATACGCAGTATTTT. It is translated as CAISRGSSDTQYF.

A few counts support this clonotype. The genes are TRBV30 and TRBJ2-7; unclear D gene. The CDR3 loop spans 12 amino acids. Germline CDR1 reads GTSNPN; CDR2 reads SVGIG (reference sequence). Deletions cut 3 bases from V and 3 bases from J, with 9 bases between. The CDR3 is CAWRGSYYEQYF. The CDR3 nucleotides are TGTGCCTGGAGGGGCAGCTACTACGAGCAGTACTTC.

The gene calls are TRBV29-1 and TRBJ2-2; D might be TRBD1 (5 bases). This CDR3 has 13 residues. V lost 6 bases and J 1 base, leaving 9 bases between the germline ends. Germline lookup yields CDR1 SQVTM and CDR2 ANQGSEA. The CDR3 DNA follows: TGCAGCGTCACCGGACAGAACACCGGGGAGCTGTTTTTT. The encoded protein is CSVTGQNTGELFF.

The chain combines TRBV19 with TRBJ2-5; weak D call: TRBD2 (6 bases). V was cut by 9 bases and J by 0 bases, with 11 bases left in between. This CDR3 has 13 residues. Germline values: CDR1 LNHDA, CDR2 SQIVND (reference sequence). The CDR3: CASLGGDQETQYF. CDR3 nucleotides: TGTGCCAGCCTTGGAGGGGACCAAGAGACCCAGTACTTC. The variable domain in full, completed from reference TRBV19 and TRBJ2-5, reads DGGITQSPKYLFRKEGQNVTLSCEQNLNHDAMYWYRQDPGQGLRLIYYSQIVNDFQKGDIAEGYSVSREKKESFPLTVTSAQKNPTAFYLCASLGGDQETQYFGPGTRLLVL.

The gene calls are TRBV2 and TRBJ2-5, with 9 nucleotides matching TRBD1. V lost 7 bases and J lost 1; bases outside the gene matches: 7. Germline CDR1 is SNHLY and CDR2 is FYNNEI. The CDR3 length is 15 residues. DNA of the CDR3: TGTGCCAGCACCGCCATGACAGGGGGCCAAGAGACCCAGTACTTC. Amino acid sequence: CASTAMTGGQETQYF. The whole variable domain, filled in from reference TRBV2 and TRBJ2-5, reads EPEVTQTPSHQVTQMGQEVILRCVPISNHLYFYWYRQILGQKVEFLVSFYNNEISEKSEIFDDQFSVERPDGSNFTLKIRSTKLEDSAMYFCASTAMTGGQETQYFGPGTRLLVL.

The V and J genes are TRBV7-9 and TRBJ2-1; 8 bases fit TRBD2. This CDR3 has 16 residues. Germline loops: CDR1 SEHNR, CDR2 FQNEAQ (reference sequence). With V trimmed by 5 bases and J by 1 base, 7 bases remained unmatched. DNA of the CDR3: TGTGCCAGCAGCGCCGTAGCGGGGAAGTCCTACAATGAGCAGTTCTTC. Translation: CASSAVAGKSYNEQFF.

This clonotype appeared a few times. CDR3 nucleotide sequence: TGTGCCAGCACCCCTCGGGGGCTTCAGCCCCAGCATTTT. As protein: CASTPRGLQPQHF. The chain has TRBV2 and TRBJ1-5, with D tentatively TRBD1 (6 bases). CDR1 is SNHLY, CDR2 FYNNEI, per germline. The CDR3 is 13 residues long. Trimming left V 7 bases short and J 6 bases short, with 13 bases between.

Notes on this clonotype: At one end the junction does not follow the germline gene, possibly because of a read error. The J gene is TRBJ1-6, the V gene TRBV12-3 or TRBV12-4; D ambiguous. This CDR3 spans 14 amino acids. The CDR3 nucleotides are TGTGCCAGCAGGAGACAAACCTATACTTCACCCCTCCACTTT. Its translation is CASRRQTYTSPLHF.

This clonotype has a count of ten or more. The chain carries TRBV5-4 and TRBJ1-2; 7 bases agree with TRBD1. With 4 bases clipped from V and 4 bases from J, the junction kept 4 bases outside the gene matches. The CDR3 length is 13 residues. Germline V gene data show CDR1 as SGHNT and CDR2 as YYREEE (reference sequence). Here the CDR3 reads CASSLTGPYGYTF. The DNA for the CDR3 is TGTGCCAGCAGCCTGACAGGGCCCTATGGCTACACCTTC. The complete variable domain, with remaining parts taken from reference TRBV5-4 and TRBJ1-2, reads ETGVTQSPTHLIKTRGQQVTLRCSSQSGHNTVSWYQQALGQGPQFIFQYYREEENGRGNFPPRFSGLQFPNYSSELNVNALELDDSALYLCASSLTGPYGYTFGSGTRLTVV.

J is TRBJ1-1 and V is TRBV12-3 or TRBV12-4, with D unclear. This CDR3 comprises 11 residues. V was trimmed by 5 bases and J by 5 bases, leaving 6 bases between them. In nucleotides, the CDR3 is TGTGCCAGCAGTCTCATAACTGAAGCTTTCTTT. This translates into CASSLITEAFF.